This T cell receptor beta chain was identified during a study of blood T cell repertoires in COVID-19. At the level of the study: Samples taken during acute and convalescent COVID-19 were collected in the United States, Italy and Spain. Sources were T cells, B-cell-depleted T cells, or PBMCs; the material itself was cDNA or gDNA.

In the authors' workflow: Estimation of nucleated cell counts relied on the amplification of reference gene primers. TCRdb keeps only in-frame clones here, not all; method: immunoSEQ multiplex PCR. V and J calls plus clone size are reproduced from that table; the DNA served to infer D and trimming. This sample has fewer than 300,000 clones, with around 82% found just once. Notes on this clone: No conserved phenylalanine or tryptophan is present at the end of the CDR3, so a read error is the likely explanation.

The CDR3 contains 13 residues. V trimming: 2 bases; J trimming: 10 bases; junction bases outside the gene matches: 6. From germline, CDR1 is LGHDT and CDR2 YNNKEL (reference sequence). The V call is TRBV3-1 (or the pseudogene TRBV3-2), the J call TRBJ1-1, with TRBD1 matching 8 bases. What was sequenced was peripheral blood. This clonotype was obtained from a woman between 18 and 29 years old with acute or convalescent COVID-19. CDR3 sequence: CASSQSDRGRAFS. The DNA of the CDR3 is TGTGCCAGCAGCCAATCAGACAGGGGTCGAGCTTTCTCT.